This passage covers 8 T cell receptor beta chains from one sample sequenced in a study of blood T cell repertoires in COVID-19. Profiled with immunoSEQ multiplex PCR; TCRdb holds only in-frame clones, not every one. Found here are 200,000 to 250,000 clones, about 81% of them singletons; the top ten hold roughly 8%. Sequencing input: peripheral blood. These receptor sequences come from a woman of 80 years or more with COVID-19, enrolled during active disease.

V usage is TRBV18 and J usage is TRBJ2-3; D is perhaps TRBD2 (5 bases). The CDR3 is 15 amino acids. The V end was cut by 1 base, the J end by 3 bases, with 11 bases between. CDR1 is KGHSH and CDR2 is LQKENI in the germline V gene. The CDR3 loop reads CASSPQEVGTDTQYF. CDR3 in DNA: TGTGCCAGCTCACCACAGGAGGTGGGGACAGATACGCAGTATTTT.

The chain couples TRBV7-8 to TRBJ2-5; 8 nucleotides agree with TRBD2. The J segment lost 5 bases and the V segment lost 5 bases, leaving 10 bases of the junction unmatched. The CDR3 contains 15 residues. CDR1 is SGHVS and CDR2 is FQNEAQ in the germline V gene. DNA for the CDR3: TGTGCCAGCAGCCCCTCGGGCGGGGGGTATGAGACCCAGTACTTC. Its translation is CASSPSGGGYETQYF.

The chain employs TRBV7-2 and TRBJ1-6; tentatively, D is TRBD1 (5 bases). This CDR3 is built from 13 residues. V shed 8 bases and J shed 4 bases, with 9 bases lying between them. CDR1 is SGHTA, CDR2 FQGNSA, per germline. CDR3 loop: CASVGGYNSPLHF. The DNA for the CDR3 is TGTGCCAGCGTGGGGGGTTATAATTCACCCCTCCACTTT.

V gene TRBV6-6 combines with J gene TRBJ2-5; 14 nucleotides align to TRBD2. With 6 bases clipped from V and 2 bases from J, the junction kept 5 bases outside the gene matches. The CDR3 contains 16 residues. Germline CDR1 is MNHNY and CDR2 is SVGAGI (reference sequence). The CDR3 sequence is CASSQGLAGGQETQYF. The CDR3 DNA is TGTGCCAGCAGCCAAGGACTAGCGGGGGGTCAAGAGACCCAGTACTTC.

The chain combines TRBV27 with TRBJ2-7; TRBD2 matches at 8 bases. This CDR3 spans 14 amino acids. The J segment lost 2 bases and the V segment lost 11 bases, leaving 11 bases of the junction unmatched. Germline V gene lookup returns CDR1 MNHEY and CDR2 SMNVEV (reference sequence). The CDR3 DNA reads as TGTGCCTCCCGGGGGGGTCCTCCCCCCTACGAGCAGTACTTC. Encoded protein: CASRGGPPPYEQYF.

J is TRBJ1-2 and V is TRBV6-2 or TRBV6-3; D unclear. Per germline, CDR1 MNHEY and CDR2 SVGEGT. The CDR3 has 15 residues. V lost 0 bases, J lost 4 bases, and 12 bases lay in between. The CDR3 protein is CASSYSTRQPYGYTF. DNA of the CDR3: TGTGCCAGCAGTTACTCGACCAGGCAACCCTATGGCTACACCTTC.

The CDR3 DNA sequence: TGTGCCAGCAGGCCTACTAGCGGGGGGAGAAATGAGCAGTTCTTC. Its protein is CASRPTSGGRNEQFF. The V gene is TRBV7-9, the J gene TRBJ2-1; the match to TRBD2 covers 12 bases. Germline assignment: CDR1 SEHNR and CDR2 FQNEAQ (reference sequence). The CDR3 covers 15 residues. Trimming cost V 6 bases and J 7 bases; bases outside gene matches: 7.

The gene calls are TRBV3-1 (or the pseudogene TRBV3-2) and TRBJ2-5; the match to TRBD2 covers 9 bases. The V and J ends lost 4 bases and 9 bases, in that order; junction bases with no gene match: 9. The CDR3 sequence is 14 residues long. Germline V gene sequence: CDR1 LGHDT, CDR2 YNNKEL (reference sequence). CDR3 protein: CASSPHSGGSSQYF. The CDR3 DNA reads TGTGCCAGCAGCCCCCATAGCGGGGGCTCTTCCCAGTACTTC.